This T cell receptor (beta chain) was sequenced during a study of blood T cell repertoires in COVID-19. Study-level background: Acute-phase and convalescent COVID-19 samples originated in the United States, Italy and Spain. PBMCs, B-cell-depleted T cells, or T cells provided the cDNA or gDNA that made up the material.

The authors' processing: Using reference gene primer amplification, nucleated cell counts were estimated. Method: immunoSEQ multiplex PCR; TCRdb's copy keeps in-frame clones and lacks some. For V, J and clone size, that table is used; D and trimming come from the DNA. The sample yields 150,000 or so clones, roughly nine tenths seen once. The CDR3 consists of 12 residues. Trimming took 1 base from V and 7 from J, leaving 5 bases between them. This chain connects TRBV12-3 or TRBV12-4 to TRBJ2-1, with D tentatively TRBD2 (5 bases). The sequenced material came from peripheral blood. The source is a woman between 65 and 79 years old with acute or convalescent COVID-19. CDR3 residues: CASSLGTNEQFF. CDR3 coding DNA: TGTGCCAGCAGTTTAGGGACTAATGAGCAGTTCTTC.